This is a list of T cell receptor beta chains from one sample in a study of shared clonotypes between healthy human individuals. Libraries were prepared by immunoSEQ multiplex PCR; TCRdb keeps only in-frame clonotypes and omits some of them. The sample lists more than 2,000,000 clones, 90% to 95% occurring once. Sequencing used naive CD4+ T cells sorted from blood. The receptors here all came from a man aged 18 to 30 in good health. Both conserved end residues are part of each CDR3. The D gene is left open where the match is weak. Some rows mark clone size as missing; the rest say once, few, many or name a class of expanded clone.

TRBV15	.	once	TRBJ2-5	TGTGCCACCGGCAGAGACGCAGGGCAGGGAGAGACCCAGTACTTC	CATGRDAGQGETQYF
TRBV28	.	.	TRBJ1-6	TGTGCCAGCAGCCGACACGGGTCACCCCTCCACTTT	CASSRHGSPLHF
TRBV6-6	.	few	TRBJ1-5	TGTGCCAGCAGTACCTATTTAGGGCCCCAGCATTTT	CASSTYLGPQHF
TRBV6-1	.	.	TRBJ1-1	TGTGCCATCCACCGGGACCTGAACACTGAAGCTTTCTTT	CAIHRDLNTEAFF
TRBV5-1	.	.	TRBJ1-3	TGCGCCAGCAGCTTGGCGGCCGCCTCTGGAAACACCATATATTTT	CASSLAAASGNTIYF
TRBV5-4	.	.	TRBJ2-1	TGTGCCAGCAGCTTCGGGGGCTCCTACAATGAGCAGTTCTTC	CASSFGGSYNEQFF
TRBV6-5	.	.	TRBJ2-2	TGTGCCAGTAGGCGGGCAGGGAAGAACACCGGGGAGCTGTTTTTT	CASRRAGKNTGELFF
TRBV7-2	.	once	TRBJ1-6	TGTGCCAGCAGCTTAGTCGCAGGTTATAATTCACCCCTCCACTTT	CASSLVAGYNSPLHF
TRBV29-1	.	.	TRBJ2-5	TGCAGCGCCGCGACAGCAGAGACCCAGTACTTC	CSAATAETQYF
TRBV15	TRBD1	.	TRBJ1-2	TGTGCCACCAGCAGGACAGGGAAAAGTAACTATGGCTACACCTTC	CATSRTGKSNYGYTF
TRBV9	TRBD2	.	TRBJ2-7	TGTGCCAGCAGCTCGGGACTAGCTAACGACCCAAAGCAGTACTTC	CASSSGLANDPKQYF
TRBV2	TRBD1	.	TRBJ1-6	TGTGCCAGCAGTGAATACGGGACAGGCAAGAGCTCCTATAATTCACCCCTCCACTTT	CASSEYGTGKSSYNSPLHF
TRBV6-1	.	.	TRBJ2-1	TGTGCCAGCAGTCCCCAGGCGGGATACAATGAGCAGTTCTTC	CASSPQAGYNEQFF
TRBV7-8	.	.	TRBJ2-3	TGTGCCAGCAGCTTAGTGGGGCTCACAGATACGCAGTATTTT	CASSLVGLTDTQYF
TRBV9	.	once	TRBJ1-1	TGTGCCAGCAGCGTAGCCCAGGACACTGAAGCTTTCTTT	CASSVAQDTEAFF
TRBV5-1	TRBD1	.	TRBJ2-3	TGCGCCAGCAGCTTGGGTTTCCCGACAGGGGTGGCAGATACGCAGTATTTT	CASSLGFPTGVADTQYF
TRBV9	.	.	TRBJ2-2	TGTGCCAGCAGCGTAGGAGGGTATACCGGGGAGCTGTTTTTT	CASSVGGYTGELFF
TRBV30	.	.	TRBJ1-6	TGTGCCTGGAGTGGACAGTTACTCAATTCACCCCTCCACTTT	CAWSGQLLNSPLHF
TRBV2	.	few	TRBJ1-1	TGTGCCAGCAGTGACCGGGCCATGAACACTGAAGCTTTCTTT	CASSDRAMNTEAFF
TRBV19	.	once	TRBJ1-4	TGTGCCAGTAGTATTGGGAATGAAAAACTGTTTTTT	CASSIGNEKLFF
TRBV7-2	TRBD1	.	TRBJ2-7	TGTGCCAGCAGCAAGGGACAGGGGGGTTCGGAAGAGCAGTACTTC	CASSKGQGGSEEQYF
TRBV30	TRBD1	.	TRBJ1-2	TGTGCCTGGAGTGACAGGGGGAGCTATGGCTACACCTTC	CAWSDRGSYGYTF
TRBV7-9	.	.	TRBJ2-5	TGTGCCAGCAGCTTAGTACAAGAGACCCAGTACTTC	CASSLVQETQYF
TRBV5-4	.	.	TRBJ1-4	TGTGCCAGCAGCTCAGGTCACACCCGTGATGAAAAACTGTTTTTT	CASSSGHTRDEKLFF
TRBV10-3	TRBD1	.	TRBJ1-4	TGTGCCATCAGTGATACCAGGGGGTCTGCAACTAATGAAAAACTGTTTTTT	CAISDTRGSATNEKLFF
TRBV19	.	.	TRBJ2-5	TGTGCCAGTAGTACGTTGGACAGAGACCAAGAGACCCAGTACTTC	CASSTLDRDQETQYF
TRBV18	TRBD1	.	TRBJ1-4	TGTGCCAGCTCCGGGACAGCTAATGAAAAACTGTTTTTT	CASSGTANEKLFF
TRBV5-4	.	.	TRBJ1-2	TGTGCCAGCAGCATACCAGACGGACCCTATGGCTACACCTTC	CASSIPDGPYGYTF
TRBV13	.	.	TRBJ2-5	TGTGCCAGCAGCTTACCGTTCCAAGAGACCCAGTACTTC	CASSLPFQETQYF
TRBV18	TRBD2	.	TRBJ2-7	TGTGCCAGCTCCCGGGGCGGGAGGGGGAACGAGCAGTACTTC	CASSRGGRGNEQYF
TRBV27	TRBD2	.	TRBJ2-7	TGTGCCAGCACCTTCGAGGGGAGCAGCGGGAGAAGTCCCTACGAGCAGTACTTC	CASTFEGSSGRSPYEQYF
TRBV2	.	.	TRBJ1-3	TGTGCCAGCAGTGAAGGGAGGGGATCGGGAAACACCATATATTTT	CASSEGRGSGNTIYF
TRBV6-5	.	.	TRBJ2-5	TGTGCCAGCAGTTACCCCCCCGGGGGTCACCAGGAGACCCAGTACTTC	CASSYPPGGHQETQYF
TRBV28	TRBD2	.	TRBJ2-1	TGTGCCAGCAGTTTAGCGGGGGGGGACAATGAGCAGTTCTTC	CASSLAGGDNEQFF
TRBV19	.	.	TRBJ1-5	TGTGCCAGTCGATGGAGAGAAAGCAATCAGCCCCAGCATTTT	CASRWRESNQPQHF
TRBV4-3	TRBD1	.	TRBJ2-7	TGCGCCAGCAGCCCTGATTATCTGGGACAGGCCTACGAGCAGTACTTC	CASSPDYLGQAYEQYF
TRBV19	.	once	TRBJ2-7	TGTGCCAGTAGTATAGATCAGAGCTCCTACGAGCAGTACTTC	CASSIDQSSYEQYF
TRBV7-3	.	.	TRBJ1-1	TGTGCCAGCGGAGATCCGAACACTGAAGCTTTCTTT	CASGDPNTEAFF
TRBV5-4	.	.	TRBJ2-1	TGTGCCAGCAGCTTGATTGGCGGAGGGAGCAAAATCAATGAGCAGTTCTTC	CASSLIGGGSKINEQFF
TRBV7-9	TRBD1	.	TRBJ1-4	TGTGCCAGCACCCCAGGGGGCCGAGGCGCTAATGAAAAACTGTTTTTT	CASTPGGRGANEKLFF
TRBV5-7	.	.	TRBJ2-1	TGTGCCAGCAGCTTGAGGGTGTTATCCTACAATGAGCAGTTCTTC	CASSLRVLSYNEQFF
TRBV5-4	.	.	TRBJ2-1	TGTGCCAGCAGCCTAGGGTTAAACAATGAGCAGTTCTTC	CASSLGLNNEQFF
TRBV6-4	TRBD2	.	TRBJ2-1	TGTGCCAGCAGTGACTCGAATAGCGGGAGGTTGGGCAATGAGCAGTTCTTC	CASSDSNSGRLGNEQFF
TRBV7-2	.	.	TRBJ2-2	TGTGCCAGCAGCCAGACCCCGGGGGCCGGGGAGCTGTTTTTT	CASSQTPGAGELFF
TRBV5-6	.	.	TRBJ1-2	TGTGCCAGCAGCTTGGCCTGGGGGGGAGGCTCTGGCTACACCTTC	CASSLAWGGGSGYTF
TRBV6-5	.	.	TRBJ2-7	TGTGCCAGCAGACGCGATTACTTGAGCTCCTACGAGCAGTACTTC	CASRRDYLSSYEQYF
TRBV30	.	.	TRBJ1-6	TGTGCCTGGAGTGCAAGGAACCTATCCTATAATTCACCCCTCCACTTT	CAWSARNLSYNSPLHF
TRBV2	.	.	TRBJ1-5	TGTGCCAGCAGTGAAGCATTTACGGGACCCCAGCATTTT	CASSEAFTGPQHF
TRBV6-6	TRBD1	.	TRBJ2-7	TGTGCCAGCAGTTACGTACAGGGGGCTCCCGAGCAGTACTTC	CASSYVQGAPEQYF
TRBV2	.	.	TRBJ2-3	TGTGCCAGCAGTGAACTGGGACCCCGCAGCACAGATACGCAGTATTTT	CASSELGPRSTDTQYF
TRBV7-9	.	once	TRBJ2-2	TGTGCCAGCAGCAGGGACTTCCACGCCCACCGGAACACCGGGGAGCTGTTTTTT	CASSRDFHAHRNTGELFF